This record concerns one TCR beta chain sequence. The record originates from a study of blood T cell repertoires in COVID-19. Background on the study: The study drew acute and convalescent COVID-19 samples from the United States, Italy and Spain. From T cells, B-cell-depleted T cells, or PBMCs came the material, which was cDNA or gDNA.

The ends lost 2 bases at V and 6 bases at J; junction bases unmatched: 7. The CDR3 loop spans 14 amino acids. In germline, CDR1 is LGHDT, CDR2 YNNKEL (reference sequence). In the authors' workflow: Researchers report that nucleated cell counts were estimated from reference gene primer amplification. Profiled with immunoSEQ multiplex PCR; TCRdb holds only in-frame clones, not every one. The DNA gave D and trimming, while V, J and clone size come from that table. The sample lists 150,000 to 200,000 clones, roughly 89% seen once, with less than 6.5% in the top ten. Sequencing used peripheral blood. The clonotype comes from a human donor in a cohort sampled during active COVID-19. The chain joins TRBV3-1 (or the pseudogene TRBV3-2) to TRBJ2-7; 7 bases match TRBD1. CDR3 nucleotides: TGTGCCAGCAGCCAATACAGGGGAAAAGGCGAGCAGTACTTC. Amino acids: CASSQYRGKGEQYF.